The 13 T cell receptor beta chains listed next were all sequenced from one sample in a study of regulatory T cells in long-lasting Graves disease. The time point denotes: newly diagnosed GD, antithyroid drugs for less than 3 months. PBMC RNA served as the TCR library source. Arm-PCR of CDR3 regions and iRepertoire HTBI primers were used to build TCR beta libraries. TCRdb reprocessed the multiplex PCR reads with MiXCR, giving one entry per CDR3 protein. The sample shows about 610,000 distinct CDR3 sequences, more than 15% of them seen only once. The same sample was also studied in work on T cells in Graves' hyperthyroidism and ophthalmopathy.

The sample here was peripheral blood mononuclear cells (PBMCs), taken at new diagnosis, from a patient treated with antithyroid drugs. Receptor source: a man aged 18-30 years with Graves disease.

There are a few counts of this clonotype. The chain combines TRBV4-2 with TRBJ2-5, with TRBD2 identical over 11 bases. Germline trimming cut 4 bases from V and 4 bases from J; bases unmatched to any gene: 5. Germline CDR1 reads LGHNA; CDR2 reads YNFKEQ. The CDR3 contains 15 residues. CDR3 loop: CASSPLAGGRETQYF. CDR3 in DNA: TGTGCCAGCAGCCCCCTAGCGGGAGGAAGAGAGACCCAGTACTTC.

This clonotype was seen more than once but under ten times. The CDR3 DNA is TGTGCCAGTAGTGGAGATTTCCAAGAGACCCAGTACTTC. It specifies CASSGDFQETQYF. The chain employs TRBV19 and TRBJ2-5; the D is unclear. Deletions cut 5 bases from V and 1 base from J, with 8 bases between. Per germline, CDR1 LNHDA and CDR2 SQIVND (reference sequence). CDR3 length: 13 amino acids.

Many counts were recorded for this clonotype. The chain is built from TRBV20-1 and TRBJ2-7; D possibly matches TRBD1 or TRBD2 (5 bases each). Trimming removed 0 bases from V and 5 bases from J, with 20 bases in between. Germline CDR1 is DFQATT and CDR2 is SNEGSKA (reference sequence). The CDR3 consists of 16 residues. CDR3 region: CSARDRGASRLHEQYF. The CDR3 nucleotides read TGCAGTGCTAGAGATAGAGGGGCTAGTCGGCTCCACGAGCAGTACTTC.

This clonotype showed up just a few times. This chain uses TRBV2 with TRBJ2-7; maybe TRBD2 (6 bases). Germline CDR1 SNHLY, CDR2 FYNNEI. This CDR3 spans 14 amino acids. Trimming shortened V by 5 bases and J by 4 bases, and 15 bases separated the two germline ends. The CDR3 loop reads CASSLLSGHYEQYF. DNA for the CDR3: TGTGCCAGCAGTCTCCTTAGCGGCCATTACGAGCAGTACTTC.

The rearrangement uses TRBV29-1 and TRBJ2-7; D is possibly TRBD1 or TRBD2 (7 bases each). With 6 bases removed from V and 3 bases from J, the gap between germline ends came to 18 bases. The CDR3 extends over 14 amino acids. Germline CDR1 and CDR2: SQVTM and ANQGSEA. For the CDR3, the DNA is TGCAGCGTCATCAGGGGGACTAACCTCTACGAGCAGTACTTC. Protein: CSVIRGTNLYEQYF.

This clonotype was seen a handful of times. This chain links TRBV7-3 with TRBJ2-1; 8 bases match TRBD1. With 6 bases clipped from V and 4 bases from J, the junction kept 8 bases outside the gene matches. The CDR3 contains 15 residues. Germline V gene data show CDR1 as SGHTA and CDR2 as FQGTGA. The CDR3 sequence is CASSAGTGVYNEQFF. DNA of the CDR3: TGTGCCAGCAGTGCGGGGACAGGAGTTTACAATGAGCAGTTCTTC. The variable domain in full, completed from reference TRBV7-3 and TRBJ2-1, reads GAGVSQTPSNKVTEKGKYVELRCDPISGHTALYWYRQSLGQGPEFLIYFQGTGAADDSGLPNDRFFAVRPEGSVSTLKIQRTERGDSAVYLCASSAGTGVYNEQFFGPGTRLTVL.

CDR3 nucleotide sequence: TGTGCCAGTAGTATAGGGGGACCCCGACCTGAAGCTTTCTTT. Protein sequence: CASSIGGPRPEAFF. The chain links TRBV19 to TRBJ1-1; D is possibly TRBD1 (5 bases). CDR1 and CDR2 from the germline V gene are LNHDA and SQIVND (reference sequence). V lost 1 base to trimming and J lost 6 bases, with 12 bases between them. The CDR3 has 14 residues.

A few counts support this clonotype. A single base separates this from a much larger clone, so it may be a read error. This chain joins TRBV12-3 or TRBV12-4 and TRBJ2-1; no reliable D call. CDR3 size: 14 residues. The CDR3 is CTSSLENANNEQFF. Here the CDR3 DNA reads TGTACCAGCAGTTTAGAGAACGCAAACAATGAGCAGTTCTTC.

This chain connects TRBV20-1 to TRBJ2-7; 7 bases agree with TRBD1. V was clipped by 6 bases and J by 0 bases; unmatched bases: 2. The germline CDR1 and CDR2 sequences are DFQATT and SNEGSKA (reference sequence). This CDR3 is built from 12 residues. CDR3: CSAWDSSYEQYF. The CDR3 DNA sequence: TGCAGTGCCTGGGACAGCTCCTACGAGCAGTACTTC.

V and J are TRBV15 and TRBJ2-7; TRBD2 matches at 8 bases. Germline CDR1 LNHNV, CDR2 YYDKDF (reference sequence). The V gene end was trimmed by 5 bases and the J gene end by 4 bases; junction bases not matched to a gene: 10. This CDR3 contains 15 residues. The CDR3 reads CATSGGREELYEQYF. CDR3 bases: TGTGCCACCAGCGGTGGGCGGGAGGAGCTGTACGAGCAGTACTTC.

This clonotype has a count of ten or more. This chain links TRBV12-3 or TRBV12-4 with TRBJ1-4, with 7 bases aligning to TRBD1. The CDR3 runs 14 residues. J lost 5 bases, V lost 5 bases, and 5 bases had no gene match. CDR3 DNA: TGTGCCAGCAGTCGGGACAGAAGCAATGAAAAACTGTTTTTT. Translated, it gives CASSRDRSNEKLFF.

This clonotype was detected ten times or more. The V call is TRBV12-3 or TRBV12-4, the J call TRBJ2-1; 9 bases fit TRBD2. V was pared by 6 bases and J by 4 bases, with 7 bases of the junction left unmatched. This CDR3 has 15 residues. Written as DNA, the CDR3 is TGTGCCAGCAGCTTTGGTAGCGGGAGTTACAATGAGCAGTTCTTC. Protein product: CASSFGSGSYNEQFF.

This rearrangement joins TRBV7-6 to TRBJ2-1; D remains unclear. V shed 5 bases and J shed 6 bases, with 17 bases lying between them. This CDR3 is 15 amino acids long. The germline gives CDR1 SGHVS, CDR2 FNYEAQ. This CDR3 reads CASSTPTGRTNEQFF. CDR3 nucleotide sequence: TGTGCCAGCAGCACCCCGACCGGTCGTACCAATGAGCAGTTCTTC.